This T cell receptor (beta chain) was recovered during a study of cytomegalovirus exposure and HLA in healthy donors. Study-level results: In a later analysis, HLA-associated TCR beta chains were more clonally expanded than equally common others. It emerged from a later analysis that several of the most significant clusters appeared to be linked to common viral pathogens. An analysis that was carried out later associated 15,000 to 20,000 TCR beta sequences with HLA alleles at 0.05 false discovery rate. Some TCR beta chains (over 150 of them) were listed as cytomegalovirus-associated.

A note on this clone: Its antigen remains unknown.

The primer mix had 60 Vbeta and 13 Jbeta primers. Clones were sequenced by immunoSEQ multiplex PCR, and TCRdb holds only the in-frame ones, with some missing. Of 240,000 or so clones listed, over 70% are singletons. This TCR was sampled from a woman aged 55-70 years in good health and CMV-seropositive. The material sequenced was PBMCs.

The CDR3 reads CAIAGTAEGTEAFF. The CDR3 DNA sequence: TGTGCCATCGCCGGGACAGCCGAAGGGACTGAAGCTTTCTTT. The chain is built from TRBV10-3 and TRBJ1-1, with TRBD1 identical over 7 bases. With 8 bases clipped from V and 5 bases from J, the junction kept 11 bases outside the gene matches. This CDR3 region has 14 residues. CDR1 is ENHRY and CDR2 is SYGVKD in the germline V gene.